This is a list of T cell receptor beta chains from one sample in a study of cytomegalovirus exposure and HLA in healthy donors. Method: immunoSEQ multiplex PCR; TCRdb's copy keeps in-frame clones and lacks some. Of roughly 56,000 clones listed, around 94% are singletons. Sequencing input: PBMCs. These receptors all stem from a man younger than 30 in good health and CMV-seronegative. The CDR3 runs from the conserved cysteine through the conserved F or W. The D gene is left open where the match is weak. Clone size, where shown, is once, few, many, or a class for clones that have expanded.

J: TRBJ2-3
D: TRBD2
V: TRBV2
size: .
DNA: TGTGCCGCCGGAGGACTAGTAACCGATACGCAGTATTTT
CDR3: CAAGGLVTDTQYF

J: TRBJ1-6
D: TRBD1
V: TRBV6-5
size: .
DNA: TGTGCCAGCAGTTACTCTTGGACAGGGGAGGGGCCCCTCCACTTT
CDR3: CASSYSWTGEGPLHF

J: TRBJ2-3
D: TRBD2
V: TRBV7-2
size: .
DNA: TGTGCCAGCAGCTTAGTCACTAGCGTGGGTGATACGCAGTATTTT
CDR3: CASSLVTSVGDTQYF

J: TRBJ1-2
D: TRBD1
V: TRBV13
size: .
DNA: TGTGCCAGCAGCCAGACAGGGTCGTATGGCTACACCTTC
CDR3: CASSQTGSYGYTF

J: TRBJ2-3
D: .
V: TRBV21-1
size: .
DNA: TGTGCCAGCAGCAAAGAACCCGACAGGTCTCGCACAGATACGCAGTATTTT
CDR3: CASSKEPDRSRTDTQYF

J: TRBJ2-3
D: TRBD2
V: TRBV10-3
size: .
DNA: TGTGCCATCAGTGGGCTAGCGGGAGGGCCCCCAGATACGCAGTATTTT
CDR3: CAISGLAGGPPDTQYF

J: TRBJ2-1
D: TRBD1
V: TRBV27
size: .
DNA: TGTGCCAGCACCCTACAGGGGCCTTCCTACAATGAGCAGTTCTTC
CDR3: CASTLQGPSYNEQFF

J: TRBJ1-3
D: .
V: TRBV5-6
size: .
DNA: TGTGCCAGCAGCCCTCCCGGTGGAAACACCATATATTTT
CDR3: CASSPPGGNTIYF

J: TRBJ2-7
D: TRBD1
V: TRBV6-1
size: .
DNA: TGTGCCAGCAGTGAAGACCGGGACAGGGGAGCAGCAGAGCAGTACTTC
CDR3: CASSEDRDRGAAEQYF

J: TRBJ2-7
D: .
V: TRBV30
size: .
DNA: TGTGCCTGGTCTTTGTCCTACGAGCAGTACTTC
CDR3: CAWSLSYEQYF

J: TRBJ2-1
D: .
V: TRBV6-4
size: .
DNA: TGTGCCAGCAGTGACGGCCAGACAAGCATCGGAGAGCAGTTCTTC
CDR3: CASSDGQTSIGEQFF

J: TRBJ2-3
D: TRBD2
V: TRBV7-2
size: .
DNA: TGTGCCAGCAGCTTATTGAGGACTAGCGGGCCCACAGATACGCAGTATTTT
CDR3: CASSLLRTSGPTDTQYF

J: TRBJ2-5
D: .
V: TRBV6-5
size: .
DNA: TGTGCCAGCAGTTACCGCGCTGAAGAGACCCAGTACTTC
CDR3: CASSYRAEETQYF

J: TRBJ1-2
D: .
V: TRBV15
size: .
DNA: TGTGCCACCAGCAGAGGGTTGGAGAATAACTATGGCTACACCTTC
CDR3: CATSRGLENNYGYTF

J: TRBJ2-5
D: TRBD2
V: TRBV6-5
size: .
DNA: TGTGCCAGCAGTTACAGGACGGAGGGAGGGGAGACCCAGTACTTC
CDR3: CASSYRTEGGETQYF

J: TRBJ2-2
D: TRBD2
V: TRBV4-2
size: .
DNA: TGTGCCAGCAGCCTGAATACGGCTAGCGGGAGGACCGGGGAGCTGTTTTTT
CDR3: CASSLNTASGRTGELFF

J: TRBJ1-4
D: TRBD1
V: TRBV5-4
size: .
DNA: TGTGCCAGCAGCTTAAGACAGGGGGCATTTGTGGAAAAACTGTTTTTT
CDR3: CASSLRQGAFVEKLFF

J: TRBJ1-3
D: TRBD1
V: TRBV11-2
size: .
DNA: TGTGCCAGCAGCTTAGCCCTGACAGGGGACGGAAACACCATATATTTT
CDR3: CASSLALTGDGNTIYF

J: TRBJ2-1
D: TRBD2
V: TRBV27
size: .
DNA: TGTGCCAGCACCTGGCAGGGCGGGAGGAATGAGCAGTTCTTC
CDR3: CASTWQGGRNEQFF

J: TRBJ1-2
D: .
V: TRBV16
size: .
DNA: TGTGCCAGCAGCCGGGAGTCCTCGGGCTACACCTTC
CDR3: CASSRESSGYTF

J: TRBJ2-5
D: .
V: TRBV18
size: .
DNA: TGTGCCAGCTCACCACTTGGGTATCAGGGGTTAATCGTCGAGACCCAGTACTTC
CDR3: CASSPLGYQGLIVETQYF

J: TRBJ2-5
D: TRBD2
V: TRBV28
size: once
DNA: TGTGCCAGCACCATAGCGGGAGGGGACCAAGAGACCCAGTACTTC
CDR3: CASTIAGGDQETQYF

J: TRBJ1-5
D: .
V: TRBV19
size: .
DNA: TGTGCCAGTAGTTCCCCCTGGGGCTCAAATCAGCCCCAGCATTTT
CDR3: CASSSPWGSNQPQHF